This T cell receptor beta chain was captured in a study of T cell responses to AZD1222 COVID-19 vaccine. Study background: The analysis combined second doses at about 4 or about 12 weeks. Study-level points and caveats: Per reports, nearly half of all spike-specific TCRs target regions that are unmutated in variants. Donor demographics were predominantly white British with a female majority; clonal diversity may be underestimated.

CDR3 length: 17 residues. Trimming at V came to 4 bases and at J to 1 base, leaving 10 bases not matched to a gene. From germline, CDR1 is LGHNA and CDR2 YSLEER. Concerning this clone itself: Its antigen is undetermined.

TCRdb keeps only in-frame clones here, not all; method: immunoSEQ multiplex PCR. Here the sample spans roughly 110,000 clones, around 89% being singletons. The clonotype originates from an adult in good health. Sequencing was performed on peripheral blood, taken on day 0 of AZD1222 vaccination. V gene TRBV4-3 combines with J gene TRBJ2-4; TRBD2 matches at 7 bases. The CDR3 coding sequence is TGCGCCAGCAGCCCCGGCGGGGGTCGGGGGGCCAAAAACATTCAGTACTTC. Amino acids: CASSPGGGRGAKNIQYF.